A selection of T cell receptor beta chains follows, all from one sample in a study of beta chain features in type 1 diabetes. Assay used: immunoSEQ multiplex PCR; TCRdb lists only in-frame clones, some missing. The sample holds about 53,000 clones, about 64% seen once. Sequencing was carried out using stem cell memory CD4+ T cells from blood. Receptors originate from a woman in her 30s with type 1 diabetes. Both conserved end residues are part of each CDR3. A D gene is named only where the DNA matches it firmly. Size tells how often a clone was seen (once, few, many) or the class of an expanded clone, and some rows leave it out.

J gene: TRBJ2-1
D gene: TRBD2
V gene: TRBV18
clone size: few
CDR3 DNA: TGTGCCAGCTCAGGGGGACTAGCGGGAGGAGGCAATGAGCAGTTCTTC
CDR3 protein: CASSGGLAGGGNEQFF

J gene: TRBJ2-1
D gene: TRBD2
V gene: TRBV30
clone size: -
CDR3 DNA: TGTGCCTGGAGCCTTGGGGCTAGCGGATCCAATGAGCAGTTCTTC
CDR3 protein: CAWSLGASGSNEQFF

J gene: TRBJ1-4
D gene: -
V gene: TRBV28
clone size: -
CDR3 DNA: TGTGCCAGCAGCGAGTGGACAGCTACTGAAAAACTGTTTTTT
CDR3 protein: CASSEWTATEKLFF

J gene: TRBJ2-7
D gene: -
V gene: TRBV10-3
clone size: few
CDR3 DNA: TGTGCCATTACACAAGACCTGACAGGAACCTACGAGCAGTACTTC
CDR3 protein: CAITQDLTGTYEQYF

J gene: TRBJ2-2
D gene: TRBD1
V gene: TRBV5-4
clone size: few
CDR3 DNA: TGTGCCAGCAGCACCCCGGGACAGGGGTCCGGGGAGCTGTTTTTT
CDR3 protein: CASSTPGQGSGELFF

J gene: TRBJ2-2
D gene: -
V gene: TRBV29-1
clone size: few
CDR3 DNA: TGCAGCGTTGTGGGCAGGGGAACGCGGGCAGGCACCGGGGAGCTGTTTTTT
CDR3 protein: CSVVGRGTRAGTGELFF

J gene: TRBJ2-7
D gene: TRBD2
V gene: TRBV4-1
clone size: few
CDR3 DNA: TGCGCCAGCAGCCGCTCGACTAGCGGCGACTACGAGCAGTACTTC
CDR3 protein: CASSRSTSGDYEQYF

J gene: TRBJ1-2
D gene: -
V gene: TRBV4-2
clone size: -
CDR3 DNA: TGTGCCAGCAGCCGACAGAACTATGGCTACACCTTC
CDR3 protein: CASSRQNYGYTF

J gene: TRBJ2-2
D gene: TRBD1
V gene: TRBV5-4
clone size: -
CDR3 DNA: TGTGCCAGCAGCGAAGGACAGGGGCAAACCGGGGAGCTGTTTTTT
CDR3 protein: CASSEGQGQTGELFF

J gene: TRBJ2-3
D gene: TRBD2
V gene: TRBV7-3
clone size: -
CDR3 DNA: TGTGCCAGCAGCTTAATGTCTAGCGGGAGTTCCGATACGCAGTATTTT
CDR3 protein: CASSLMSSGSSDTQYF

J gene: TRBJ2-2
D gene: TRBD2
V gene: TRBV6-4
clone size: few
CDR3 DNA: TGTGCCAGCAGTGCGGGACTAGAGGTCGGGGAGCTGTTTTTT
CDR3 protein: CASSAGLEVGELFF

J gene: TRBJ2-5
D gene: -
V gene: TRBV10-3
clone size: -
CDR3 DNA: TGTGCCATCAGTGAGAATCGGCTAGCTTCGTTCCGGGAGACCCAGTACTTC
CDR3 protein: CAISENRLASFRETQYF

J gene: TRBJ2-5
D gene: -
V gene: TRBV5-4
clone size: once
CDR3 DNA: TGTGCCAGCAGCTCGTACCAAGAGACCCAGTACTTC
CDR3 protein: CASSSYQETQYF

J gene: TRBJ1-4
D gene: -
V gene: TRBV6-6
clone size: -
CDR3 DNA: TGTGCCAGCATTCTACAGGGAAGAGCTAATGAAAAACTGTTTTTT
CDR3 protein: CASILQGRANEKLFF

J gene: TRBJ2-2
D gene: -
V gene: TRBV21-1
clone size: few
CDR3 DNA: TGTGCCAGCAGCAAAACCGGGACTAGCGCTTACACCGGGGAGCTGTTTTTT
CDR3 protein: CASSKTGTSAYTGELFF

J gene: TRBJ2-3
D gene: -
V gene: TRBV7-3
clone size: few
CDR3 DNA: TGTGCCAGCAGCTTATGGGACTTTGGGGCCCATACGCAGTATTTT
CDR3 protein: CASSLWDFGAHTQYF

J gene: TRBJ1-4
D gene: TRBD1
V gene: TRBV4-1
clone size: -
CDR3 DNA: TGCGCCAGCAGCCAAAAACCCTGGACAGGGGTCAATGAAAAACTGTTTTTT
CDR3 protein: CASSQKPWTGVNEKLFF

J gene: TRBJ1-1
D gene: TRBD1
V gene: TRBV6-5
clone size: -
CDR3 DNA: TGTGCCAGCAGAGGCAGGGGGCACACTGAAGCTTTCTTT
CDR3 protein: CASRGRGHTEAFF

J gene: TRBJ2-5
D gene: -
V gene: TRBV5-1
clone size: -
CDR3 DNA: TGCGCCAGCGGGGACAACCAAGAGACCCAGTACTTC
CDR3 protein: CASGDNQETQYF

J gene: TRBJ1-3
D gene: TRBD1
V gene: TRBV14
clone size: -
CDR3 DNA: TGTGCCAGCAGCCAAACAGGGGGAACAGGAAACACCATATATTTT
CDR3 protein: CASSQTGGTGNTIYF

J gene: TRBJ2-2
D gene: -
V gene: TRBV6-5
clone size: -
CDR3 DNA: TGTGCCAGCAGTTCGTTCTCGAACACCGGGGAGCTGTTTTTT
CDR3 protein: CASSSFSNTGELFF

J gene: TRBJ2-1
D gene: TRBD2
V gene: TRBV5-4
clone size: few
CDR3 DNA: TGTGCCAGCAGCTTGGGAGGGCTAGCGGGAGCTCATGAGCAGTTCTTC
CDR3 protein: CASSLGGLAGAHEQFF

J gene: TRBJ1-1
D gene: -
V gene: TRBV28
clone size: few
CDR3 DNA: TGTGCCAGCAGTTTATCCGGGTATGGGACTGAAGCTTTCTTT
CDR3 protein: CASSLSGYGTEAFF

J gene: TRBJ2-3
D gene: -
V gene: TRBV19
clone size: -
CDR3 DNA: TGTGCCAGTAGTGGAGGTGGGCCCGGAAGCCGAGATACGCAGTATTTT
CDR3 protein: CASSGGGPGSRDTQYF

J gene: TRBJ2-5
D gene: TRBD1
V gene: TRBV30
clone size: -
CDR3 DNA: TGTGCCTGGAGGGACAGGGGGCGGGCTGAGACCCAGTACTTC
CDR3 protein: CAWRDRGRAETQYF

J gene: TRBJ1-2
D gene: TRBD1
V gene: TRBV29-1
clone size: -
CDR3 DNA: TGCAGCGTAAGGGACAGTTTTAACTATGGCTACACCTTC
CDR3 protein: CSVRDSFNYGYTF

J gene: TRBJ2-1
D gene: -
V gene: TRBV7-3
clone size: -
CDR3 DNA: TGTGCCAGCAGCCCGACGATTCGGGTGGAGCAGTTCTTC
CDR3 protein: CASSPTIRVEQFF

J gene: TRBJ2-5
D gene: -
V gene: TRBV7-9
clone size: few
CDR3 DNA: TGTGCCAGCAGCTTAGGAGGGCAGAGGGAGACCCAGTACTTC
CDR3 protein: CASSLGGQRETQYF

J gene: TRBJ2-3
D gene: -
V gene: TRBV5-1
clone size: -
CDR3 DNA: TGCGCCAGCAGCTTCGGCGGAAGCACAGATACGCAGTATTTT
CDR3 protein: CASSFGGSTDTQYF

J gene: TRBJ2-3
D gene: TRBD2
V gene: TRBV4-1
clone size: -
CDR3 DNA: TGCGCCAGCAGCCAAGAATCTAGCGGGAGTAGGACAGATACGCAGTATTTT
CDR3 protein: CASSQESSGSRTDTQYF

J gene: TRBJ2-2
D gene: -
V gene: TRBV5-1
clone size: -
CDR3 DNA: TGCGCCAGCAGCTTGCTCAACCTAGGGAACACCGGGGAGCTGTTTTTT
CDR3 protein: CASSLLNLGNTGELFF

J gene: TRBJ1-1
D gene: -
V gene: TRBV7-2
clone size: -
CDR3 DNA: TGTGCCAGCAGTAGACAGGTCACTGAAGCTTTCTTT
CDR3 protein: CASSRQVTEAFF

J gene: TRBJ1-2
D gene: -
V gene: TRBV4-2
clone size: -
CDR3 DNA: TGTGCCAGCAGCCAAGTCGGACAGACTAACTATGGCTACACCTTC
CDR3 protein: CASSQVGQTNYGYTF

J gene: TRBJ2-1
D gene: -
V gene: TRBV10-3
clone size: once
CDR3 DNA: TGTGCCATCAGTGATTGGGCGCCTAGGAGGGAGCAGTTCTTC
CDR3 protein: CAISDWAPRREQFF

J gene: TRBJ2-2
D gene: TRBD2
V gene: TRBV29-1
clone size: -
CDR3 DNA: TGCAGCGCCGGGACTAGTGATTTAACCGGGGAGCTGTTTTTT
CDR3 protein: CSAGTSDLTGELFF

J gene: TRBJ2-1
D gene: -
V gene: TRBV21-1
clone size: -
CDR3 DNA: TGTGCCAGCAGCAAACAGGGCGGGAGGGCCGCCAATGAGCAGTTCTTC
CDR3 protein: CASSKQGGRAANEQFF

J gene: TRBJ2-7
D gene: TRBD1
V gene: TRBV28
clone size: -
CDR3 DNA: TGTGCCAGCAGTTTCTATCACAGGGGGAGACCCTACGAGCAGTACTTC
CDR3 protein: CASSFYHRGRPYEQYF

J gene: TRBJ2-1
D gene: -
V gene: TRBV29-1
clone size: few
CDR3 DNA: TGCAGCGTTGAAAAGGGGCATGTTTTGAATGAGCAGTTCTTC
CDR3 protein: CSVEKGHVLNEQFF

J gene: TRBJ2-6
D gene: -
V gene: TRBV18
clone size: few
CDR3 DNA: TGTGCCAGCTCACCTATACGGGTGGGGGCCAACGTCCTGACTTTC
CDR3 protein: CASSPIRVGANVLTF

J gene: TRBJ1-2
D gene: TRBD1
V gene: TRBV19
clone size: -
CDR3 DNA: TGTGCCAGTAGTAGAGGACAGGCCGCTAACTATGGCTACACCTTC
CDR3 protein: CASSRGQAANYGYTF

J gene: TRBJ1-5
D gene: -
V gene: TRBV11-2
clone size: once
CDR3 DNA: TGTGCCAGCAGCACCCAGGGGAATAGCAATCAGCCCCAGCATTTT
CDR3 protein: CASSTQGNSNQPQHF

J gene: TRBJ2-3
D gene: -
V gene: TRBV2
clone size: -
CDR3 DNA: TGTGCCAGCATTGGAGGGCAGACCCCCACAGATACGCAGTATTTT
CDR3 protein: CASIGGQTPTDTQYF

J gene: TRBJ2-2
D gene: TRBD1
V gene: TRBV6-1
clone size: -
CDR3 DNA: TGTGCCAGCAGGGGACAGGCCATCGGGGAGCTGTTTTTT
CDR3 protein: CASRGQAIGELFF

J gene: TRBJ2-1
D gene: TRBD1
V gene: TRBV6-5
clone size: -
CDR3 DNA: TGTGCCAGCAGTCCCCCAGGGGGCGCCTACAATGAGCAGTTCTTC
CDR3 protein: CASSPPGGAYNEQFF

J gene: TRBJ2-7
D gene: -
V gene: TRBV2
clone size: -
CDR3 DNA: TGTGCCAGCGGACTAGGGGGCGAGCAGTACTTC
CDR3 protein: CASGLGGEQYF

J gene: TRBJ1-5
D gene: TRBD1
V gene: TRBV4-1
clone size: -
CDR3 DNA: TGCGCCAGCAGCCGGACAGGGGCAGGGCAGCCCCAGCATTTT
CDR3 protein: CASSRTGAGQPQHF

J gene: TRBJ2-7
D gene: TRBD2
V gene: TRBV6-1
clone size: few
CDR3 DNA: TGTGCCAGCAGCCTAGCGGGAGGCGAGCAGTACTTC
CDR3 protein: CASSLAGGEQYF

J gene: TRBJ2-7
D gene: TRBD2
V gene: TRBV29-1
clone size: few
CDR3 DNA: TGCAGCGTTGAGGCACGTAGCGGGAGGGCCTACGAGCAGTACTTC
CDR3 protein: CSVEARSGRAYEQYF

J gene: TRBJ2-3
D gene: -
V gene: TRBV18
clone size: -
CDR3 DNA: TGTGCCAGCTCACCAGACAGGTCGGATACGCAGTATTTT
CDR3 protein: CASSPDRSDTQYF

J gene: TRBJ2-5
D gene: TRBD1
V gene: TRBV19
clone size: once
CDR3 DNA: TGTGCCAGTAGGAGACAGGGGCAGGTCGGTGAGACCCAGTACTTC
CDR3 protein: CASRRQGQVGETQYF

J gene: TRBJ1-1
D gene: -
V gene: TRBV29-1
clone size: -
CDR3 DNA: TGCAGCGTTTCCCTGTGGGAGGGTGAAGCTTTCTTT
CDR3 protein: CSVSLWEGEAFF

J gene: TRBJ1-1
D gene: TRBD1
V gene: TRBV11-2
clone size: -
CDR3 DNA: TGTGCCAGCAACCAAGGACAGGTGGGTGAAGCTTTCTTT
CDR3 protein: CASNQGQVGEAFF

J gene: TRBJ1-2
D gene: TRBD1
V gene: TRBV5-1
clone size: once
CDR3 DNA: TGCGCCAGCAGCTACGACAGGGGAGGGTATGGCTACACCTTC
CDR3 protein: CASSYDRGGYGYTF

J gene: TRBJ1-2
D gene: -
V gene: TRBV7-9
clone size: -
CDR3 DNA: TGTGCCAGCAGTAGGATTGACAAAAACTATGGCTACACCTTC
CDR3 protein: CASSRIDKNYGYTF

J gene: TRBJ2-1
D gene: -
V gene: TRBV2
clone size: few
CDR3 DNA: TGTGCCAGCAGTGAGGCGGATGAGCAGTTCTTC
CDR3 protein: CASSEADEQFF